This T cell receptor beta chain was found in a study of spatial heterogeneity in lung cancer. Broader study findings: It was found that expanded intratumoral alpha and beta TCR counts tracked tumor mutation counts.

Germline V CDR1 and CDR2: SGHVS, FQNEAQ. The CDR3 is 15 residues long. V was trimmed by 1 base and J by 9 bases, leaving 16 bases between them. TCRdb recomputed calls from the 5' RACE reads with MiXCR, one row per CDR3 protein. The sample contains around 18,000 distinct CDR3 sequences, approximately 5.8% of which appear only once. Ten or more counts support this clonotype. Its specificity is unknown. This beta chain was picked up by a library intended for alpha chains and is off target, so its count carries little meaning. Time point defined: sample taken at primary tumor resection. The donors were 55 to 80 patients with non-small cell lung cancer that was early-stage and untreated. The input material, whole RNA from tumor, nontumor lung or frozen PBMC, was sequenced unsorted.

This sequence originates from a female donor with early-stage non-small cell lung cancer. The V call is TRBV7-8, the J call TRBJ1-5; D is perhaps TRBD1 (5 bases). The starting material was lung tumor tissue, obtained at surgery. The CDR3 DNA reads TGTGCCAGCAGCTTAGATGTGGCAGGGAGGCGGCCCCAGCATTTT. It translates to CASSLDVAGRRPQHF.